This T cell receptor (beta chain) originates from a study of early T cells in non-severe SARS-CoV-2 infection (dated by TCRdb to about 2021). About the investigation overall: TCR sequencing used bulk RNA from unsorted whole blood, so alpha and beta chains could not be paired. The paper as a whole reports these results and caveats: VDJdb matching was skewed toward anti-spike CD8 responses and likely underestimated virus-specific expansions by missing private and CD4 specificities.

The receptor library was made with 5' RACE. The sequencing machine was a NextSeq 500. To correct for sequencing error and PCR bias, the TCR library protocol tagged individual cDNA molecules with unique molecular identifiers. Sequencing covered both TCR alpha and beta chains, and within each sample the abundances of alpha and beta sequences were tightly co-correlated. For the original study's pipeline: Decombinator V4 was used to annotate TCR sequences for V gene, J gene and CDR3. TCRs were defined as expanded if a significant change between any two time points was detected under a Poisson model with p below 0.0001. TCR abundances were normalised to the total number of TCRs sequenced in each sample and reported as counts per million. MAIT TCRs were defined by TRAV1-2 paired with TRAJ12, TRAJ20 or TRAJ33, and iNKT TCRs by TRAV10 paired with TRAJ18. A search of VDJdb, accessed on 1 November 2021, was run for TCRs annotated to CMV, EBV and SARS-CoV-2, with TCRs annotated for multiple antigens excluded. TCRdb reprocessing: public reads trimmed at Q25 with fastp, clones called with MiXCR, in-frame beta chains kept. All rows with the same CDR3 protein become a single entry with the most common DNA and genes. None of the V and J calls come from the authors' own analysis; TCRdb made them. For this sample there are about 60,000 distinct CDR3 sequences; less than 15% appear just once. The biggest ten clones account for about 4% of the sample.

The study was a case-control design nested within a healthcare worker cohort in London, UK, with weekly nasopharyngeal swab PCR tests and blood sampling. Healthcare workers were recruited during the week of the UK lockdown, between 23 and 31 March 2020, and followed weekly for up to 16 weeks. CDR1 is given as DFQATT and CDR2 as SNEGSKA, both from the germline V gene (reference sequence). V is pared back by 6 bases and J by 0 bases, with 6 bases lying between the germline termini. The CDR3 contains 12 residues, cysteine and phenylalanine counted. Only the CDR3 portion is preserved as DNA: 36 bases, with reading frame beginning at the first base. This clonotype was seen many times. The antigen it recognizes is unknown. Qualities for individual bases were not recorded, and no much larger clone is one base off.

Recombination linked TRBV20-1 to TRBJ1-5, with the identity of the D gene unclear. This clonotype was obtained from an adult who was a healthcare worker with PCR-confirmed SARS-CoV-2 infection or an uninfected control (not recorded which). The source material was whole blood. This receptor carries the CDR3 CSAGGSNQPQHF. At the DNA level, the sequence is TGCAGTGCCGGAGGTAGCAATCAGCCCCAGCATTTT.